This T cell receptor (beta chain) is drawn from a study of blood T cell repertoires in COVID-19. The ends lost 3 bases at V and 8 bases at J; junction bases unmatched: 2. In germline, CDR1 is LNHDA, CDR2 SQIVND (reference sequence). This CDR3 is built from 14 residues. Here immunoSEQ multiplex PCR was the method, and the copy in TCRdb shows in-frame clones only, minus some. Of tens of thousands of clones listed, approximately 80% were seen once; the top ten hold under 15%. This receptor was taken from a man in his 60s with COVID-19, enrolled during active disease. The chain uses TRBV19 and TRBJ1-5; 12 nucleotides agree with TRBD1. Material for sequencing was peripheral blood. The CDR3 nucleotides are TGTGCCAGTAGTATGGGACAGGGGGCGAAGCCCCAGCATTTT. Protein product: CASSMGQGAKPQHF.